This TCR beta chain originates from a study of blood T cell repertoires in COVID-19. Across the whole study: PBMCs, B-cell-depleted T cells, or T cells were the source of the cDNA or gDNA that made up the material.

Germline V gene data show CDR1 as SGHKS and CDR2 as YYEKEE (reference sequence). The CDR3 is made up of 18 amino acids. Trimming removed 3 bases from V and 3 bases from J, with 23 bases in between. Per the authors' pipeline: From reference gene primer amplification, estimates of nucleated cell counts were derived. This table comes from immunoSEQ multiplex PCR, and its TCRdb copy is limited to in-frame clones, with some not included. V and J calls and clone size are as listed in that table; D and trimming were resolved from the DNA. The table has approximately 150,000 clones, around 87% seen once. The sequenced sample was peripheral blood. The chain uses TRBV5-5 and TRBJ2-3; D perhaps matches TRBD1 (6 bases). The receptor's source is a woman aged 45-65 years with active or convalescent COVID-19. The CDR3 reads CASSSGFGGAGWTDTQYF. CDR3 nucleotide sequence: TGTGCCAGCAGCTCGGGTTTTGGGGGCGCAGGGTGGACAGATACGCAGTATTTT.